This T cell receptor beta chain was recorded in a study of blood T cell repertoires in COVID-19. The overall study: The samples span acute and convalescent COVID-19 from the United States, Italy and Spain.

TCRdb's copy holds only in-frame clones and misses some; the assay was immunoSEQ multiplex PCR. The sample shows fewer than 300,000 clones, approximately 90% of them seen only once. This clone was seen just once. The CDR3 extends over 14 amino acids. Trimming shortened V by 5 bases and J by 5 bases, and 15 bases separated the two germline ends. Germline lookup yields CDR1 SEHNR and CDR2 FQNEAQ (reference sequence). Specimen: peripheral blood. The J gene is TRBJ1-1, the V gene TRBV7-9, with a possible D match to TRBD1 (5 bases). This clonotype was obtained from a man aged 25-40 years with acute or convalescent COVID-19. The CDR3 reads CASSRRRGRTEAFF. For the CDR3, the DNA is TGTGCCAGCAGCCGGCGGAGGGGCAGAACTGAAGCTTTCTTT.